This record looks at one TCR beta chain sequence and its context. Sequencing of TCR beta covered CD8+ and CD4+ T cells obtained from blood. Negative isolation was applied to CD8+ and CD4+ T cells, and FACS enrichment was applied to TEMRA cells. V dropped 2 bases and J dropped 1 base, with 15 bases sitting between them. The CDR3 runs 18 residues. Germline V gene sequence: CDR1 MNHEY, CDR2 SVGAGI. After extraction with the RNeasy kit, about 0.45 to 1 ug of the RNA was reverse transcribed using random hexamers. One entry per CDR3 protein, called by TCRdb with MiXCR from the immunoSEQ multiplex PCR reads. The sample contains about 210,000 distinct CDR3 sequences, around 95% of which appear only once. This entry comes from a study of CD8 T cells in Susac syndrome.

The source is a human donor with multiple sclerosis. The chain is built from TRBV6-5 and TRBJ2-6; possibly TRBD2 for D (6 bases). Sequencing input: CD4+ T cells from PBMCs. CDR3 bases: TGTGCCAGCAGTTACAACAGACGGGAGACTTCTGGGGCCAACGTCCTGACTTTC. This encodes CASSYNRRETSGANVLTF.